A single sample gave rise to the 9 T cell receptor beta chains below, sequenced in a study of regulatory T cells in long-lasting Graves disease. Described time point: newly diagnosed GD, antithyroid drugs for less than 3 months. The TCR library was made from RNA extracted from PBMCs. Assembly of TCR beta libraries relied on iRepertoire HTBI primers together with Arm-PCR of CDR3 regions. TCRdb re-called the multiplex PCR reads through MiXCR, storing one row per CDR3 protein. Among a few hundred thousand distinct CDR3 sequences listed, approximately 16% were seen once. These data also featured in a second study, about T cells in Graves' hyperthyroidism and ophthalmopathy.

The source material was peripheral blood mononuclear cells (PBMCs), sampled at new diagnosis, from a patient treated with antithyroid drugs. The source is a woman in her thirties or forties with Graves disease.

This clonotype was recorded a few times. The chain uses TRBV6-2 or TRBV6-3 and TRBJ2-1, with TRBD2 as a possible D gene (5 bases). Germline lookup yields CDR1 MNHEY and CDR2 SVGEGT. V gave up 2 bases and J gave up 12 bases, with 11 bases separating them. The CDR3 runs to 12 residues. CDR3 nucleotides: TGTGCCAGCAGTTACCTGAGGGAAGGGCAGTTCTTC. This gives the protein CASSYLREGQFF.

As for this clonotype: One end of the junction varies from germline; a read error may be responsible. The V call is TRBV7-7, the J call TRBJ2-1, with D possibly TRBD2 on 7 matching bases. The length of the CDR3 is 15 residues. Germline V gene data show CDR1 as SSHAT and CDR2 as FNYEAQ (reference sequence). CDR3 residues: CASSKRGGSNNEQFF. In DNA, the CDR3 is TGTGCTAGCAGCAAGAGGGGGGGGAGCAATAATGAGCAGTTCTTC.

Many counts were recorded for this clonotype. This rearrangement joins TRBV27 to TRBJ1-1; the D gene is possibly TRBD1 (6 bases). Trimming removed 5 bases from V and 2 bases from J, with 18 bases in between. The V gene's germline CDR1 is MNHEY and CDR2 SMNVEV (reference sequence). This CDR3 contains 16 residues. The CDR3, as DNA: TGTGCCAGCAGTACAACAGGGTGGGGGGCCAACACTGAAGCTTTCTTT. As protein: CASSTTGWGANTEAFF.

V gene TRBV19 combines with J gene TRBJ1-4; 10 bases match TRBD1. This CDR3 contains 15 residues. Germline CDR1 and CDR2: LNHDA and SQIVND (reference sequence). V dropped 7 bases and J dropped 6; count of bases not matched to a gene: 8. The CDR3 DNA reads as TGTGCCAGTACCGATCCGACAGGGGGCTATGAAAAACTGTTTTTT. Encoded protein: CASTDPTGGYEKLFF. The whole variable domain, filled in from reference TRBV19 and TRBJ1-4, reads DGGITQSPKYLFRKEGQNVTLSCEQNLNHDAMYWYRQDPGQGLRLIYYSQIVNDFQKGDIAEGYSVSREKKESFPLTVTSAQKNPTAFYLCASTDPTGGYEKLFFGSGTQLSVL.

Many counts were recorded for this clonotype. The J gene is TRBJ1-1, the V gene TRBV7-9, with D perhaps TRBD1 (5 bases). The V and J ends lost 6 bases and 0 bases respectively, with 14 bases between them. Germline CDR1 is SEHNR and CDR2 is FQNEAQ (reference sequence). The CDR3 extends over 15 amino acids. This CDR3 is CASRKGGGLNTEAFF. DNA for the CDR3: TGTGCCAGCAGAAAGGGCGGGGGATTGAACACTGAAGCTTTCTTT.

The genes are TRBV27 and TRBJ1-1; no reliable D call. The germline gives CDR1 MNHEY, CDR2 SMNVEV (reference sequence). Trimming took 1 base from V and 2 from J, leaving 5 bases between them. There are 13 residues in the CDR3. CDR3 loop: CASSLLHNTEAFF. CDR3 in DNA: TGTGCCAGCAGTTTATTGCATAACACTGAAGCTTTCTTT.

For this clonotype: With a much larger clone just one base away, this may be a read error. CDR3 residues: CTSSLAPTNAYEQYF. CDR3 sequence (DNA): TGCACCAGCAGCTTGGCCCCGACTAACGCCTACGAGCAGTACTTC. V usage is TRBV5-1 and J usage is TRBJ2-7, with D perhaps matching TRBD2 (5 bases). The germline V gene has CDR1 SGHRS and CDR2 YFSETQ. CDR3 size: 15 residues.

For this clonotype: One junction end does not reproduce the germline sequence, and a read error may be involved. The J gene is TRBJ2-6, the V gene TRBV7-2, with a tentative D call TRBD1 (5 bases). The CDR3 has 16 amino acids. Germline assignment: CDR1 SGHTA and CDR2 FQGNSA. CDR3 protein: CAGSLTAYSGANVLTF. Here the CDR3 DNA reads TGTGCCGGCAGCTTGACAGCCTACTCTGGGGCCAACGTCCTGACTTTC.

The J gene is TRBJ2-7, the V gene TRBV29-1; 8 bases match TRBD1. The V and J ends lost 7 bases and 2 bases, in that order; junction bases with no gene match: 7. Looked up from germline, CDR1 is SQVTM and CDR2 is ANQGSEA. The CDR3 has 13 residues. CDR3 DNA: TGCAGCGCCCTTGACAGGGGCGCCTACGAGCAGTACTTC. Translated, it gives CSALDRGAYEQYF.